A selection of T cell receptor beta chains follows, all from one sample in a study of T cell responses to AZD1222 COVID-19 vaccine. The data were produced by immunoSEQ multiplex PCR, yet TCRdb's version contains in-frame clones alone and is incomplete. The table lists 90,000 to 150,000 clones, around 90% of them singletons. Sequencing was performed on peripheral blood, taken on day 0 of AZD1222 vaccination. These receptors came from an adult in good health. CDR3s include the opening cysteine and the closing phenylalanine or tryptophan. D genes are given only for firm matches. Some rows have no size entry. The others give once, few or many, or a class for an expanded clone.

CDR3 DNA,CDR3 protein,clone size,D gene,J gene,V gene
TGTGCCAGCAGTGAGGCCCCGACTAGCGGAAATTACAATGAGCAGTTCTTC,CASSEAPTSGNYNEQFF,.,TRBD2,TRBJ2-1,TRBV6-1
TGTGCCAGCAGTTTCGGGAACACCATATATTTT,CASSFGNTIYF,.,.,TRBJ1-3,TRBV12-3/TRBV12-4
TGTGCCAGTAGTATAGATCGGAGGGGAGCTAATGAAAAACTGTTTTTT,CASSIDRRGANEKLFF,.,.,TRBJ1-4,TRBV19
TGCGCCAGCAGTGGGCTTCCTGGGGACTACAATGAGCAGTTCTTC,CASSGLPGDYNEQFF,.,.,TRBJ2-1,TRBV5-1
TGCAGCGCCGGGACAGGGGATAATCAGCCCCAGCATTTT,CSAGTGDNQPQHF,.,TRBD1,TRBJ1-5,TRBV29-1
TGTGCCATCAGTGGGACTAGCGGGGAGGGCCGCCGCACAGATACGCAGTATTTT,CAISGTSGEGRRTDTQYF,.,TRBD2,TRBJ2-3,TRBV10-3
TGTGCCACTGTACAGGGGCTGGTTTCAATTGATAGCTACACCTTC,CATVQGLVSIDSYTF,.,TRBD1,TRBJ1-2,TRBV28
TGCGCCAGCAGCCTCTCAGGAACGACCTATGGCTACACCTTC,CASSLSGTTYGYTF,few,.,TRBJ1-2,TRBV4-1
TGTGCCAGCAGCCAAGTAGAACACGAGCAGTACTTC,CASSQVEHEQYF,.,.,TRBJ2-7,TRBV4-2
TGTGCCAGCAGGCCCCACCTCCGGGACAGGGTTTCCAATGAGCAGTTCTTC,CASRPHLRDRVSNEQFF,.,TRBD1,TRBJ2-1,TRBV6-4
TGTGCCAGCAGCTTAGATGCATTTTCCTACGAGCAGTACTTC,CASSLDAFSYEQYF,.,.,TRBJ2-7,TRBV7-9
TGTGCCAGCAGTGAAGCAGTAGCGGGAGGGGGAGAGACCCAGTACTTC,CASSEAVAGGGETQYF,.,TRBD2,TRBJ2-5,TRBV6-1
TGCAGTGCTAGTCAGGGGGCCCACGGTGAGCAGTTCTTC,CSASQGAHGEQFF,once,TRBD1,TRBJ2-1,TRBV20-1
TGTGCCAGCAGCCCCGGCGGACATGGCTACACCTTC,CASSPGGHGYTF,.,.,TRBJ1-2,TRBV5-4
TGTGCCAGCAGTCCGACCCCAGGGTTTATGGCTAATGAAAAACTGTTTTTT,CASSPTPGFMANEKLFF,.,.,TRBJ1-4,TRBV27
TGTGCCTGGAGTAGGACCTATAATTCACCCCTCCACTTT,CAWSRTYNSPLHF,.,.,TRBJ1-6,TRBV30
TGTGCCAGCACCCTCTACCCCGAGAGGGTAGGCTACACCTTC,CASTLYPERVGYTF,.,.,TRBJ1-2,TRBV2
TGTGCCAGCAGTTACTCGCCAGGGCAAGAGACCCAGTACTTC,CASSYSPGQETQYF,.,.,TRBJ2-5,TRBV6-5
TGTGCCAGCAGCCCCTTCGGGACAGGACATACCGGGGAGCTGTTTTTT,CASSPFGTGHTGELFF,.,TRBD1,TRBJ2-2,TRBV5-5
TGTGCCAGCAGTTCCTTGGGACAGGGACAAGCTTTCTTT,CASSSLGQGQAFF,.,TRBD1,TRBJ1-1,TRBV28
TGTGCCAGCAGCTTGGTCGTGAGCTCCTACAATGAGCAGTTCTTC,CASSLVVSSYNEQFF,.,.,TRBJ2-1,TRBV5-4
TGTGCCAGCAGTGAACAGCCCCTCGGGATCGATGAGCAGTTCTTC,CASSEQPLGIDEQFF,.,.,TRBJ2-1,TRBV6-1
TGTGCCAGCAGTTCCCCTAGCGGAGGCTCCTACAATGAGCAGTTCTTC,CASSSPSGGSYNEQFF,.,TRBD2,TRBJ2-1,TRBV27
TGTGCCATCAGCCTGACAGGGAATAACTATGGCTACACCTTC,CAISLTGNNYGYTF,.,TRBD1,TRBJ1-2,TRBV10-3
TGTGCCAGCAGCGTAGGTGGGACTAAGAATGAAAAACTGTTTTTT,CASSVGGTKNEKLFF,.,.,TRBJ1-4,TRBV9
TGTGCCAGCACCAGGGAGAACTATGGCTACACCTTC,CASTRENYGYTF,.,.,TRBJ1-2,TRBV2
TGTGCCTGGAGTGCACAGGGTTACGAGCAGTACTTC,CAWSAQGYEQYF,once,.,TRBJ2-7,TRBV30
TGCGCCAGCAGCCTGGACAGGGTGGCCACTGAAGCTTTCTTT,CASSLDRVATEAFF,.,TRBD1,TRBJ1-1,TRBV5-1
TGTGCCAGCACCCCATTCCCCGAACAGGGCAAACAGCCCCAGCATTTT,CASTPFPEQGKQPQHF,.,.,TRBJ1-5,TRBV27
TGCGCCAGCAGCTTGGCCGCTGGATCGGGGGAGACCCAGTACTTC,CASSLAAGSGETQYF,.,.,TRBJ2-5,TRBV5-1
TGTGCCAGCAGTGAGGGTCTAGCGGTAAACATTCAGTACTTC,CASSEGLAVNIQYF,.,TRBD2,TRBJ2-4,TRBV6-1
TGTGCCAGCAGCTTAGGCCCGGGACCGCGGGGGGACAACGCTGAAGCTTTCTTT,CASSLGPGPRGDNAEAFF,.,.,TRBJ1-1,TRBV7-9
TGCGCCAGCAGCCAGGGGATTGGCACCGGGGAGCTGTTTTTT,CASSQGIGTGELFF,once,.,TRBJ2-2,TRBV5-1
TGCGCCAGCAGAAAGCTTCCAAGCTCTGGGGCCAACGTCCTGACTTTC,CASRKLPSSGANVLTF,once,.,TRBJ2-6,TRBV5-1
TGCGCCAGCCAAGAAAGGGAGAAGAACACTGAAGCTTTCTTT,CASQEREKNTEAFF,.,.,TRBJ1-1,TRBV5-1
TGTGCCACCGCATGGGGTTATAGCAATCAGCCCCAGCATTTT,CATAWGYSNQPQHF,.,.,TRBJ1-5,TRBV19
TGTGCCAGCAGTTCCCAGCGGGCGGTCGGTGGAGAGACCCAGTACTTC,CASSSQRAVGGETQYF,.,.,TRBJ2-5,TRBV28
TGTGCCAGCAGACAGGGTGAAAAACTGTTTTTT,CASRQGEKLFF,.,.,TRBJ1-4,TRBV2
TGTGCCACCACAGGGTTTGGGGGTTCACCCCTCCACTTT,CATTGFGGSPLHF,.,.,TRBJ1-6,TRBV28
TGTGCCACCAGTGATGGACTGGGGAGCGGAACCTCCTACGAGCAGTACTTC,CATSDGLGSGTSYEQYF,.,.,TRBJ2-7,TRBV24-1
TGTGCCAGTAGTCCCAATGGGGGGAGGGGAGGCACTGAAGCTTTCTTT,CASSPNGGRGGTEAFF,.,.,TRBJ1-1,TRBV19
TGTGCCAGCAGTAAACCGGGACAGAATAAGTTTAACTATGGCTACACCTTC,CASSKPGQNKFNYGYTF,.,TRBD1,TRBJ1-2,TRBV2
TGCGCCAGCAGCTTGGATCCGAACACCGGGGAGCTGTTTTTT,CASSLDPNTGELFF,.,.,TRBJ2-2,TRBV5-1
TGCAGCGTTGTAGGGCAGGGGGCCTTGGGCGAGCAGTACTTC,CSVVGQGALGEQYF,.,TRBD1,TRBJ2-7,TRBV29-1
TGTGCCAGCAGCGTGACTGATGCCTACGAGCAGTACTTC,CASSVTDAYEQYF,.,.,TRBJ2-7,TRBV9
TGTGCCAGCAGCCGACCCCCAGGGAACTATGGCTACACCTTC,CASSRPPGNYGYTF,.,.,TRBJ1-2,TRBV3-1/TRBV3-2
TGCGCCAGCAGCCCCACTCGTACGACCCCGAGCTCCTACAATGAGCAGTTCTTC,CASSPTRTTPSSYNEQFF,few,.,TRBJ2-1,TRBV23-1
TGCGCCAGCAGCTTGGTGGAGCAGCAAGAGACCCAGTACTTC,CASSLVEQQETQYF,.,.,TRBJ2-5,TRBV5-1
TGTGCCAGCAGCCTTGGACAGAATAATGAAAAACTGTTTTTT,CASSLGQNNEKLFF,.,.,TRBJ1-4,TRBV7-2
TGTGCCAGCAGACGGGACAGGGACATGGCTGAAGCTTTCTTT,CASRRDRDMAEAFF,.,TRBD1,TRBJ1-1,TRBV5-8
TGCGCCAGCAGCCAAAGCGTCCTGTCTGGAAACACCATATATTTT,CASSQSVLSGNTIYF,.,.,TRBJ1-3,TRBV4-1
TGCGCCAGCTCCCCTACTAGCGGGAGGGTCAACAATGAGCAGTTCTTC,CASSPTSGRVNNEQFF,.,TRBD2,TRBJ2-1,TRBV5-1
TGTGCCAGCAGCTTAGCCTCCGACCGACGAGAAGCTTTCTTT,CASSLASDRREAFF,.,.,TRBJ1-1,TRBV7-2
TGTGCCAGCAGCATCGGGACAGGGGATCAGCCCCAGCATTTT,CASSIGTGDQPQHF,.,TRBD1,TRBJ1-5,TRBV3-1/TRBV3-2